This T cell receptor (beta chain) emerged from a study of T cell changes during pregnancy in multiple sclerosis. Trimming stripped 4 bases from V and 3 bases from J, with 12 bases between. Germline lookup yields CDR1 GTSNPN and CDR2 SVGIG (reference sequence). The CDR3 contains 13 residues. Here immunoSEQ multiplex PCR was the method, and the copy in TCRdb shows in-frame clones only, minus some. The sample records around 80,000 clones, roughly 94% being singletons. This receptor was taken from a female donor with multiple sclerosis, enrolled in a pregnancy study. The V and J genes are TRBV30 and TRBJ1-2; D gene ambiguous. Sequenced here: peripheral blood, sampled before pregnancy. The CDR3 reads CAWTGQDYYGYTF. The DNA of the CDR3 is TGTGCCTGGACTGGGCAGGACTACTATGGCTACACCTTC.